A single sample is the source of the 4 T cell receptor beta chains below, sequenced in a study of PD-1 blockade in classical Hodgkin lymphoma. The protocol was immunoSEQ multiplex PCR, while the TCRdb copy is restricted to in-frame clones and leaves out a portion. The sample lists approximately 100,000 clones; more than 85% were seen once. All patients experienced relapse after autologous stem cell transplantation, and brentuximab vedotin exposure was variable. The sample here was peripheral blood mononuclear cells (PBMCs), taken before the second cycle of nivolumab. These receptors were collected from a human donor with classical Hodgkin lymphoma.

The chain links TRBV7-9 to TRBJ1-4; TRBD1 aligns across 8 bases. V lost 5 bases to trimming and J lost 7 bases; unmatched junction nucleotides: 6. CDR1 is SEHNR and CDR2 is FQNEAQ in the germline V gene (reference sequence). This CDR3 comprises 14 residues. The CDR3 DNA is TGTGCCAGCAGCCCCGGACAGGGCGGTGAAAAACTGTTTTTT. It translates to CASSPGQGGEKLFF.

This clone turned up a few times. The genes are TRBV2 and TRBJ1-2; no clear D gene. The CDR3 runs to 12 residues. Trimming stripped 5 bases from V and 2 bases from J, with 6 bases between. The germline gives CDR1 SNHLY, CDR2 FYNNEI. The CDR3 nucleotides are TGTGCCAGCAGTCCACAAAACTATGGCTACACCTTC. Its protein product is CASSPQNYGYTF.

This clone was observed once. The same CDR3 also results from other DNA sequences found in this sample. The V gene is TRBV6-5, the J gene TRBJ1-1, with unresolved D. With 0 bases removed from V and 0 bases from J, the gap between germline ends came to 2 bases. Germline V lookup: CDR1 MNHEY, CDR2 SVGAGI. This CDR3 region has 13 residues. The CDR3 protein is CASSYSMNTEAFF. The CDR3 region has the DNA TGTGCCAGCAGTTACTCGATGAACACTGAAGCTTTCTTT.

V is TRBV9 and J is TRBJ2-3, with D possibly matching TRBD2 (6 bases). Trimming pared 3 bases from V and 0 bases from J, leaving 14 bases between. Germline-derived CDR1 and CDR2 are SGDLS and YYNGEE. The CDR3 runs to 16 residues. CDR3 DNA: TGTGCCAGCAGCGACCAGGTTCGGGAGAGCACAGATACGCAGTATTTT. Residues: CASSDQVRESTDTQYF.